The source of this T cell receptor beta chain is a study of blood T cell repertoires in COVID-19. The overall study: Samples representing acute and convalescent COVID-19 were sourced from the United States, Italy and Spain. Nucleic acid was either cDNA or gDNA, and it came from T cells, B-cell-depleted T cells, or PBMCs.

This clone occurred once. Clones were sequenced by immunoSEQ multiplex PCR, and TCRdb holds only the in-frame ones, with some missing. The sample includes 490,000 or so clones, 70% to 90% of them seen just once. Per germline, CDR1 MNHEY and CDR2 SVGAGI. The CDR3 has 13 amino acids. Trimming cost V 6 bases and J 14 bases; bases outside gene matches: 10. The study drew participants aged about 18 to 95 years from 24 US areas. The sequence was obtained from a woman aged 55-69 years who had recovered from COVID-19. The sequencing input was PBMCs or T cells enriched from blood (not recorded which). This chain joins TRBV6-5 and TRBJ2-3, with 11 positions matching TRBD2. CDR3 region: CASSYPPSGGWYF. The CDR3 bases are TGTGCCAGCAGCTACCCACCTAGCGGGGGGTGGTATTTT.